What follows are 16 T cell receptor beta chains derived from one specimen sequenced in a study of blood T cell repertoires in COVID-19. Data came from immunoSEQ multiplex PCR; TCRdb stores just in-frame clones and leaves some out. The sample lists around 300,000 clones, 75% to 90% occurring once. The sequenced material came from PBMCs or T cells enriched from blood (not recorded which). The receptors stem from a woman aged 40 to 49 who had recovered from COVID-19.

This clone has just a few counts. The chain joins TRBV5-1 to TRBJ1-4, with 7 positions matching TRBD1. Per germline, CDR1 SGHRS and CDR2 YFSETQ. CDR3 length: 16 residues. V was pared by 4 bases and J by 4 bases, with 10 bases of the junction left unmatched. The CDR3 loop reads CASSGGTTGFNEKLFF. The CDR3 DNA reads TGCGCCAGCAGCGGGGGAACGACAGGGTTTAATGAAAAACTGTTTTTT.

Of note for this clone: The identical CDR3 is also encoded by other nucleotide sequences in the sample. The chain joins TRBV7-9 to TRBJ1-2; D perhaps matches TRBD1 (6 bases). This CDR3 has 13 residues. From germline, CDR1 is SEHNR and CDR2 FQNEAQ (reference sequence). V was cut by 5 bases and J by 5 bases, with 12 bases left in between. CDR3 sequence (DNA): TGTGCCAGCAGCCCACAGGGAGTTTATGGCTACACCTTC. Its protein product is CASSPQGVYGYTF.

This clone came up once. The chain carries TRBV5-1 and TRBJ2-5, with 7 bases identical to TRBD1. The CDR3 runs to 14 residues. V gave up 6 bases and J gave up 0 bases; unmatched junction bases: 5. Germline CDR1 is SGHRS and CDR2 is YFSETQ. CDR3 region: CASKDREYQETQYF. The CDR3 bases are TGCGCCAGCAAAGACAGGGAGTACCAAGAGACCCAGTACTTC.

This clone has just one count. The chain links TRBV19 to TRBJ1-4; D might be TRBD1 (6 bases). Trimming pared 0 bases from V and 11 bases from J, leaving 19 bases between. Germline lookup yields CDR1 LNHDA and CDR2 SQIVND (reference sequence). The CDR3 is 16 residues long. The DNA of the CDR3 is TGTGCCAGTAGTATAGATCAGGTCTCCCGGACAGAGAAACTGTTTTTT. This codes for CASSIDQVSRTEKLFF.

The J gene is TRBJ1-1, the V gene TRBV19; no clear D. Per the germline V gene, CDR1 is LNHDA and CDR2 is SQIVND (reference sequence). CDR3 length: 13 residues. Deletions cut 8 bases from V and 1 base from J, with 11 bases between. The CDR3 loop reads CASSPDWNTEAFF. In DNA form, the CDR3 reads TGTGCCAGTTCGCCAGACTGGAACACTGAAGCTTTCTTT.

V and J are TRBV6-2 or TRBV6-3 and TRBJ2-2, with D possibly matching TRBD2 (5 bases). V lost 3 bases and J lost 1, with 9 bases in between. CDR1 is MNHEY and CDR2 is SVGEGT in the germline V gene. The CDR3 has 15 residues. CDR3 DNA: TGTGCCAGCAGTTATTTACGGGGGAACACCGGGGAGCTGTTTTTT. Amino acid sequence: CASSYLRGNTGELFF.

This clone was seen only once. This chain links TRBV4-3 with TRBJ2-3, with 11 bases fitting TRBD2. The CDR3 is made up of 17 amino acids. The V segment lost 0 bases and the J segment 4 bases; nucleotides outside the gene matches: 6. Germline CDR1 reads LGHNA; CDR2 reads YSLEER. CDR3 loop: CASSQDFGLAGADTQYF. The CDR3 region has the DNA TGCGCCAGCAGCCAAGATTTTGGACTAGCGGGCGCAGATACGCAGTATTTT.

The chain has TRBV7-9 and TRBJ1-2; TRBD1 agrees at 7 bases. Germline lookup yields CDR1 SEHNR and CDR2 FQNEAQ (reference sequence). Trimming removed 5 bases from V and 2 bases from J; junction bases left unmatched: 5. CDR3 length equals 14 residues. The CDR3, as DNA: TGTGCCAGCAGCCGACAGGGTGGAAACTATGGCTACACCTTC. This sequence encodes CASSRQGGNYGYTF. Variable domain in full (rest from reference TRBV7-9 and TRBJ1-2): DTGVSQNPRHKITKRGQNVTFRCDPISEHNRLYWYRQTLGQGPEFLTYFQNEAQLEKSRLLSDRFSAERPKGSFSTLEIQRTEQGDSAMYLCASSRQGGNYGYTFGSGTRLTVV.

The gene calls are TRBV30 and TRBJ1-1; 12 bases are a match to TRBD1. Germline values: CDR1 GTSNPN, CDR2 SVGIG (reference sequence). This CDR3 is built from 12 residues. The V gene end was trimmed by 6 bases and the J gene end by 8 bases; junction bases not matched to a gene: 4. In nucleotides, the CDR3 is TGTGCCTGTTGGGACAGGGGGCAGGAAGCTTTCTTT. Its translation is CACWDRGQEAFF.

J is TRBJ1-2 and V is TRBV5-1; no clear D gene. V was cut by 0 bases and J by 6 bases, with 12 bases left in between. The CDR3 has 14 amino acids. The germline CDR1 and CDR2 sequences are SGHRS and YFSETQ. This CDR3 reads CASSLDGDLDGYTF. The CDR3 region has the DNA TGCGCCAGCAGCTTGGACGGAGACTTAGATGGCTACACCTTC.

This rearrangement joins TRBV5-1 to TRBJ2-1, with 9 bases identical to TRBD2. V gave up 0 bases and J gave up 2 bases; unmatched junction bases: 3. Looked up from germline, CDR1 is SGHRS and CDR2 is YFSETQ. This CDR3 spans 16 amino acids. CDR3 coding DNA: TGCGCCAGCAGCTTGGCTGGCGGGGGGGCCTACAATGAGCAGTTCTTC. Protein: CASSLAGGGAYNEQFF.

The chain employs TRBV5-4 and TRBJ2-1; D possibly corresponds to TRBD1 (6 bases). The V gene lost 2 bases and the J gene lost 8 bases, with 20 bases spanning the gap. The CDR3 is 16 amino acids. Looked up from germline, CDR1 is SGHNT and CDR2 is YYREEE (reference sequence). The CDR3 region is CASSFPTPQQGYEQFF. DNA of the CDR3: TGTGCCAGCAGCTTCCCCACCCCTCAACAGGGCTATGAGCAGTTCTTC.

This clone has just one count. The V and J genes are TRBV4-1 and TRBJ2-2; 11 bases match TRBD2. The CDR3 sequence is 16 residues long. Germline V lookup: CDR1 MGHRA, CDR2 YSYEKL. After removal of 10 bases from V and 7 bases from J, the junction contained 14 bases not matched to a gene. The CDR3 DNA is TGCGCCACCGCTGCCCCTAGCGGGGGGTACGTCGGGGAGCTGTTTTTT. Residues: CATAAPSGGYVGELFF.

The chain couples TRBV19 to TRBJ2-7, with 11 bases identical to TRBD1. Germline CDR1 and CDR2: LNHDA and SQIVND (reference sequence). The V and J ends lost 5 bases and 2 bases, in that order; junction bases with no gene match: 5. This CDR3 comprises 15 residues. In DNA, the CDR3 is TGTGCCAGTAGTTTGGGACAGGGGGAAACCTACGAGCAGTACTTC. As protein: CASSLGQGETYEQYF.

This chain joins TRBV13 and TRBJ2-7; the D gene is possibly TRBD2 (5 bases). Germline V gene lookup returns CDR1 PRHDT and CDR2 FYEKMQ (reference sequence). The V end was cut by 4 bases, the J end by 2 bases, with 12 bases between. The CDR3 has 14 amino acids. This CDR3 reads CASSSQLGAYEQYF. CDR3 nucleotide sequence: TGTGCCAGCAGCTCCCAACTGGGAGCCTACGAGCAGTACTTC.

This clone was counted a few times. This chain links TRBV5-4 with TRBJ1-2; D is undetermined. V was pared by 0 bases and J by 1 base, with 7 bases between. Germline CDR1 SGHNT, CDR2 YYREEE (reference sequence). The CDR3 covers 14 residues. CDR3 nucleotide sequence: TGTGCCAGCAGCTTGGAGAACAGTAACTATGGCTACACCTTC. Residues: CASSLENSNYGYTF.